This TCR beta chain originates from a study of spatial heterogeneity in lung cancer. Notes on the study in general: Relative to follow-up, resection was when ubiquitous expanded tumor TCRs appeared more in blood.

This clonotype was seen repeatedly, ten times or more. The antigen is unknown. Noted time point: sample taken at primary tumor resection. The CDR3 sequence is 12 residues long. In germline, CDR1 is MDHEN, CDR2 SYDVKM. J was trimmed by 6 bases and V by 8 bases; bases with no gene match: 5. One entry per CDR3 protein, called by TCRdb with MiXCR from the 5' RACE reads. The sample contains 20,000 or so distinct CDR3 sequences, over 3% of which appear only once. Sequenced material: PBMCs, taken at surgery. The rearrangement joins TRBV28 to TRBJ2-7; 9 positions match TRBD1. The TCR was taken from a female donor with early-stage non-small cell lung cancer. Here the CDR3 reads CASERDRAEQYF. The CDR3, as DNA: TGTGCCAGCGAACGGGACAGGGCCGAGCAGTACTTC.